This TCR beta chain was obtained from a study of blood T cells in healthy people across ages. Donors each provided 7.5 to 10 milliliters of peripheral blood. Germline loops: CDR1 SGHDN, CDR2 FVKESK. The V and J ends lost 1 base and 3 bases respectively, with 10 bases between them. This CDR3 comprises 14 residues. A second PCR, run for 7 to 11 cycles, used a sample-barcoded 5' primer plus a J-beta primer mix. TCRdb ran MiXCR on the 5' RACE reads and lists one entry per CDR3 protein. The sample shows 600,000 to 1,000,000 distinct CDR3 sequences, more than 45% of them seen only once. The chain has TRBV14 and TRBJ2-7; D is perhaps TRBD1 (5 bases). The source material was blood. The sequence was obtained from a man aged 25-45 years in good health. In DNA form, the CDR3 reads TGTGCCAGCAGCCAAGTGGACGACAGCTACGAGCAGTACTTC. Its translation: CASSQVDDSYEQYF.